Sequencing of this T cell receptor beta chain was carried out in a study of beta chain features in type 1 diabetes. Findings and caveats of the study: TCRB CDR3 length was moderately but significantly reduced in all four CD4+ subsets of Type 1 diabetes patients. Whether TCRB rearrangement is influenced by HLA type was left unresolved in this analysis.

A remark on this clone: Its antigen is not known.

Of the isolated RNA, all was reverse transcribed, and so the sequenced material was expressed TCRB transcripts. Some clones are missing from TCRdb's copy, which holds only in-frame ones; the method was immunoSEQ multiplex PCR. The sample includes 600,000 or so clones, roughly an eighth seen only once; the top ten take just under 0.04%. Sequenced material: naive CD4+ T cells from blood. The clonotype originates from a man between 18 and 29 years old with type 1 diabetes.

This CDR3 is CAISEFKEFSGNTIYF. CDR3 coding DNA: TGTGCCATCAGTGAGTTTAAGGAGTTCTCTGGAAACACCATATATTTT. The genes are TRBV10-3 and TRBJ1-3; D ambiguous. Germline V gene sequence: CDR1 ENHRY, CDR2 SYGVKD. This CDR3 has 16 residues. Trimming cost V 1 base and J 0 bases, with 10 bases left between them.